What follows is one T cell receptor (beta chain) and its context. This record belongs to a study of blood T cell repertoires in COVID-19. CDR1 is SGHAT, CDR2 FQNNGV, per germline. The CDR3 runs to 11 residues. V lost 5 bases, J lost 3 bases, and 4 bases lay in between. Repertoires were generated with immunoSEQ multiplex PCR, while TCRdb's copy carries only in-frame clones and drops some. Found here are 300,000 to 400,000 clones, roughly 90% of them singletons; the top ten hold 7% to 8%. The material sequenced was peripheral blood. The clonotype was recovered from a woman aged 70 to 79 with COVID-19, enrolled during active disease. The rearrangement uses TRBV11-2 and TRBJ1-1; D uncertain. The CDR3 coding sequence is TGTGCCAGCAGCGGCCACACTGAAGCTTTCTTT. Protein: CASSGHTEAFF.